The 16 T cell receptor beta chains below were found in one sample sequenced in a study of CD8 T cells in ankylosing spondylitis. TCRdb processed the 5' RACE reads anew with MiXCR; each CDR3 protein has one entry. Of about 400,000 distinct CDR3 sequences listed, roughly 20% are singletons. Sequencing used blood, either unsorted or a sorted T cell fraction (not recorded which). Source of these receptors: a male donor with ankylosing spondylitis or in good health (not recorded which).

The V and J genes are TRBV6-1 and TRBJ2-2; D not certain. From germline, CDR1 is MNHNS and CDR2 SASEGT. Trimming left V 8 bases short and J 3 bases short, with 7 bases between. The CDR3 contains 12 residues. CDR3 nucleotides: TGTGCCAGCCCCGAGGACACCGGGGAGCTGTTTTTT. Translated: CASPEDTGELFF.

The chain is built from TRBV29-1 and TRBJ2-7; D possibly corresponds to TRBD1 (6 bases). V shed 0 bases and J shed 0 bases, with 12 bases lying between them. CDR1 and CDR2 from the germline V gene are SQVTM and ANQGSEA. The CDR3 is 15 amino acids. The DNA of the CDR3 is TGCAGCGTTGAAGAAAACCTGGACAGCTCCTACGAGCAGTACTTC. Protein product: CSVEENLDSSYEQYF.

CDR3 in amino acids: CASSPDRSLAYEQYF. For the CDR3, the DNA is TGTGCCAGCAGTCCCGACAGGTCCCTGGCCTACGAGCAGTACTTC. This sequence joins TRBV6-1 and TRBJ2-7; perhaps TRBD1 as D (6 bases). This CDR3 has 15 amino acids. V gave up 5 bases and J gave up 2 bases, with 16 bases separating them. Germline CDR1 is MNHNS and CDR2 is SASEGT.

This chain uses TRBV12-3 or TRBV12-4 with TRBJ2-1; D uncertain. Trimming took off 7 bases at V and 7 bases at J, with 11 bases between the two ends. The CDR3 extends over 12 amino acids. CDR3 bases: TGTGCCAGCAATAGTAAACCTAATGAGCAGTTCTTC. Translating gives CASNSKPNEQFF.

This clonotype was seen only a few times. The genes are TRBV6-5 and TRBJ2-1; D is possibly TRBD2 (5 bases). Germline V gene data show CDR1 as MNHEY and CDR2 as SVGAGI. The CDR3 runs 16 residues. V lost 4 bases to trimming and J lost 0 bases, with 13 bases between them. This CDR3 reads CASSSRTRSSYNEQFF. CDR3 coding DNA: TGTGCCAGCAGTTCAAGGACTCGCAGCTCCTACAATGAGCAGTTCTTC.

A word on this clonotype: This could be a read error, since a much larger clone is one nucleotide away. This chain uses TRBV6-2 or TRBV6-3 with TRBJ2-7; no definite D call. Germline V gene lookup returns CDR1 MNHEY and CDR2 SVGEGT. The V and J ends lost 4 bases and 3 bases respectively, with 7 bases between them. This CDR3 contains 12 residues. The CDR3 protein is CASSSDVYEQYF. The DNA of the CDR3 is TGTGCCAGCAGTTCGGACGTCTACGAGCAGTACTTC.

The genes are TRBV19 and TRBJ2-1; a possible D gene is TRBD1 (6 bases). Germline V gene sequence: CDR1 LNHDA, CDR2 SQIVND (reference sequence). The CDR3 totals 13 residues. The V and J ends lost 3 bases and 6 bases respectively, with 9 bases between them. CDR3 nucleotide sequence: TGTGCCAGTAGTATTCTAGGGGGCAATGAGCAGTTCTTC. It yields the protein CASSILGGNEQFF.

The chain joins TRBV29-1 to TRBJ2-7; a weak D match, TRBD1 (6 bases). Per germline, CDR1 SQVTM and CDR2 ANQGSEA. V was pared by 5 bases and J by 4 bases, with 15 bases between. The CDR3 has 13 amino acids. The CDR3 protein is CSVQPPGQYEQYF. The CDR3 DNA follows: TGCAGCGTTCAACCCCCGGGACAATACGAGCAGTACTTC.

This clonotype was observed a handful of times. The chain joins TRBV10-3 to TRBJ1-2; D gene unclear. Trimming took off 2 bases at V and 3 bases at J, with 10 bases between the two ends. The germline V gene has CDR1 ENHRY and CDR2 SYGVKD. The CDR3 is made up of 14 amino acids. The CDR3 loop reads CAISEPGRDYGYTF. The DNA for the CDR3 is TGTGCCATCAGTGAGCCCGGACGGGACTATGGCTACACCTTC.

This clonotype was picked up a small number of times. For the CDR3, the DNA is TGCAGTGCTTTGGACTACTTCACAGATACGCAGTATTTT. Translation: CSALDYFTDTQYF. This chain joins TRBV20-1 and TRBJ2-3; the D gene is possibly TRBD2 (6 bases). The length of the CDR3 is 13 residues. V was pared by 5 bases and J by 2 bases, with 11 bases between. Germline V CDR1 and CDR2: DFQATT, SNEGSKA (reference sequence).

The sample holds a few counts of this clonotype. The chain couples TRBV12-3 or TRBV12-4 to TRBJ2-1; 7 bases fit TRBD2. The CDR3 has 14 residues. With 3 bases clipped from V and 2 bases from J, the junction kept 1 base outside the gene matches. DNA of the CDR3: TGTGCCAGCAGTTTCCTAGCGGCCTACAATGAGCAGTTCTTC. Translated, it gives CASSFLAAYNEQFF.

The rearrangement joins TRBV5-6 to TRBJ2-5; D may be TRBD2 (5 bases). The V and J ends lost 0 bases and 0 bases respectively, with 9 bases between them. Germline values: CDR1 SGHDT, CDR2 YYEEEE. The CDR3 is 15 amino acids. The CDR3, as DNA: TGTGCCAGCAGCTTGGAACCGCGGGACCAAGAGACCCAGTACTTC. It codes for CASSLEPRDQETQYF.

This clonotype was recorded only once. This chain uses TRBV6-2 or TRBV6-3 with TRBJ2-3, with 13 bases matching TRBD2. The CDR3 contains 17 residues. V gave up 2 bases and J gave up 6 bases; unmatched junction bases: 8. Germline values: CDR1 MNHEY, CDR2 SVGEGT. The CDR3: CASSYPTSGGESDTQYF. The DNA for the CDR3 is TGTGCCAGCAGTTACCCTACTAGCGGGGGGGAGTCCGATACGCAGTATTTT.

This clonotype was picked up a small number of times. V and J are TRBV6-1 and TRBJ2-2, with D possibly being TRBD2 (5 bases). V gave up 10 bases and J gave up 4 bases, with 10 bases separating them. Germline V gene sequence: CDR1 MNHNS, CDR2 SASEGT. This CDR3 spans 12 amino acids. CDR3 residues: CATPAGTGELFF. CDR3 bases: TGTGCCACCCCTGCGGGCACCGGGGAGCTGTTTTTT.

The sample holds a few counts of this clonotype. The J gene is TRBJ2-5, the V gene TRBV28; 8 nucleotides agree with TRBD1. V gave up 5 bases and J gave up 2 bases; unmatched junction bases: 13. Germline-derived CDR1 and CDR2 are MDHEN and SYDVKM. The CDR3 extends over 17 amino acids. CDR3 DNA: TGTGCCAGCAGTAGAAGACAGGGGCCGGCACCACAAGAGACCCAGTACTTC. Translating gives CASSRRQGPAPQETQYF.

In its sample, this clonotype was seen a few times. In DNA, the CDR3 is TGTGCCAGCAACGATAGGGGGTTGAATGAAAAACTGTTTTTT. This sequence encodes CASNDRGLNEKLFF. The chain is built from TRBV12-3 or TRBV12-4 and TRBJ1-4; D perhaps matches TRBD1 (6 bases). CDR3 length: 14 amino acids. Trimming cost V 7 bases and J 5 bases, with 14 bases left between them.